The clone carrying this T cell receptor beta chain was seen just once. Its target is not known. The sample comes from a study of stem cell transplantation in POMP-related autoinflammatory disease. Study-wide context: Before transplant: CD4+ naive skewing, low CD8+ proportions, reduced cytokine secretion. The study, taken as a whole, reports: A trend toward lower repertoire diversity and greater clonality appeared in every analyzed T-cell subset of PRAID patients.

Only in-frame clones appear in the TCRdb table, and some are missing; sequencing was by immunoSEQ multiplex PCR. The repertoire holds about 32,000 clones, 85% to 90% seen once, with 0.72% in the top ten. Germline CDR1 is SGHRS and CDR2 is YFSETQ. Trimming pared 0 bases from V and 6 bases from J, leaving 12 bases between. The CDR3 extends over 15 amino acids. The sequence was obtained from a human donor with POMP-related autoinflammation and immune dysregulation (PRAID). The rearrangement joins TRBV5-1 to TRBJ1-4; D might be TRBD1 (5 bases). The source material was CD4+ T cells from PBMCs, sampled before stem cell transplantation. The DNA for the CDR3 is TGCGCCAGCAGCTTGGTCCCCCGGGGGGATGAAAAACTGTTTTTT. Its translation: CASSLVPRGDEKLFF.